This TCR beta chain came from a study of early T cells in non-severe SARS-CoV-2 infection. Study details: Sequencing of bulk RNA from unsorted whole blood was done, without chain pairing. Study-wide results and caveats: Private and CD4 specificities were missed by VDJdb matching, skewed to anti-spike CD8.

This clonotype has just a few counts. Its antigen is undetermined. This CDR3 is 13 amino acids long. Deletions cut 6 bases from V and 0 bases from J, with 9 bases between. Tagging with unique molecular identifiers was applied to individual cDNA molecules. One entry per CDR3 protein results from TCRdb running MiXCR on the 5' RACE reads. The sample lists 64,000 or so distinct CDR3 sequences; about an eighth were seen once. Material for sequencing was whole blood. The sequence came from an adult who was a healthcare worker with PCR-confirmed SARS-CoV-2 infection or an uninfected control (not recorded which). J is TRBJ2-7 and V is TRBV12-3 or TRBV12-4, with unresolved D. Here the CDR3 reads CASSEGPSYEQYF. CDR3 DNA sequence: TGTGCCAGCAGCGAAGGACCCTCCTACGAGCAGTACTTC.